This T cell receptor beta chain derives from a study of response to subunit inactivated influenza vaccine. This clonotype has only a few counts. From the RT-PCR reads, TCRdb called clonotypes with MiXCR, one entry per CDR3 protein. The sample has around 200,000 distinct CDR3 sequences; 7.5% to 10% are singletons. Germline values: CDR1 DFQATT, CDR2 SNEGSKA (reference sequence). With V trimmed by 3 bases and J by 6 bases, 5 bases remained unmatched. CDR3 length: 13 residues. The specimen comprised non-naive T cells sorted from PBMCs, sampled on the day of vaccination. The source of this sequence is a man in his forties or fifties who received an inactivated influenza vaccine. The chain uses TRBV20-1 and TRBJ2-1; TRBD1 matches 7 bases. As DNA, the CDR3 is TGCAGTGCTAGTATGACAGGGATCAATGAGCAGTTCTTC. Translating gives CSASMTGINEQFF.